The clone carrying this T cell receptor beta chain was detected a few times. Its antigen is undetermined. The source of the sample is a study of T cell repertoires in cytomegalovirus infection. General study results and limits: There were HLA-C-restricted CMV-specific TCR beta clonotypes dominating the ex vivo response. Using cumulative public TCR beta family frequency, the authors identified those who carried CMV together with the relevant HLA.

Germline CDR1 and CDR2: SGHDN and FVKESK. The CDR3 totals 15 residues. V was pared by 4 bases and J by 4 bases, with 13 bases between. TCRdb independently ran MiXCR on the reads; one entry per CDR3 protein. In the table there are some 150,000 distinct CDR3 sequences, under 8% of which are singletons. This receptor was taken from a human donor in good health (CMV status not recorded). Some clones in this sample may be carry-over from other donors' samples. This chain connects TRBV14 to TRBJ2-2; possible D gene TRBD1, 5 bases. Sample: PBMCs. The CDR3 DNA sequence: TGTGCCAGCAGCCGGACCAGGGTAGTCACCGGGGAGCTGTTTTTT. Translating gives CASSRTRVVTGELFF.